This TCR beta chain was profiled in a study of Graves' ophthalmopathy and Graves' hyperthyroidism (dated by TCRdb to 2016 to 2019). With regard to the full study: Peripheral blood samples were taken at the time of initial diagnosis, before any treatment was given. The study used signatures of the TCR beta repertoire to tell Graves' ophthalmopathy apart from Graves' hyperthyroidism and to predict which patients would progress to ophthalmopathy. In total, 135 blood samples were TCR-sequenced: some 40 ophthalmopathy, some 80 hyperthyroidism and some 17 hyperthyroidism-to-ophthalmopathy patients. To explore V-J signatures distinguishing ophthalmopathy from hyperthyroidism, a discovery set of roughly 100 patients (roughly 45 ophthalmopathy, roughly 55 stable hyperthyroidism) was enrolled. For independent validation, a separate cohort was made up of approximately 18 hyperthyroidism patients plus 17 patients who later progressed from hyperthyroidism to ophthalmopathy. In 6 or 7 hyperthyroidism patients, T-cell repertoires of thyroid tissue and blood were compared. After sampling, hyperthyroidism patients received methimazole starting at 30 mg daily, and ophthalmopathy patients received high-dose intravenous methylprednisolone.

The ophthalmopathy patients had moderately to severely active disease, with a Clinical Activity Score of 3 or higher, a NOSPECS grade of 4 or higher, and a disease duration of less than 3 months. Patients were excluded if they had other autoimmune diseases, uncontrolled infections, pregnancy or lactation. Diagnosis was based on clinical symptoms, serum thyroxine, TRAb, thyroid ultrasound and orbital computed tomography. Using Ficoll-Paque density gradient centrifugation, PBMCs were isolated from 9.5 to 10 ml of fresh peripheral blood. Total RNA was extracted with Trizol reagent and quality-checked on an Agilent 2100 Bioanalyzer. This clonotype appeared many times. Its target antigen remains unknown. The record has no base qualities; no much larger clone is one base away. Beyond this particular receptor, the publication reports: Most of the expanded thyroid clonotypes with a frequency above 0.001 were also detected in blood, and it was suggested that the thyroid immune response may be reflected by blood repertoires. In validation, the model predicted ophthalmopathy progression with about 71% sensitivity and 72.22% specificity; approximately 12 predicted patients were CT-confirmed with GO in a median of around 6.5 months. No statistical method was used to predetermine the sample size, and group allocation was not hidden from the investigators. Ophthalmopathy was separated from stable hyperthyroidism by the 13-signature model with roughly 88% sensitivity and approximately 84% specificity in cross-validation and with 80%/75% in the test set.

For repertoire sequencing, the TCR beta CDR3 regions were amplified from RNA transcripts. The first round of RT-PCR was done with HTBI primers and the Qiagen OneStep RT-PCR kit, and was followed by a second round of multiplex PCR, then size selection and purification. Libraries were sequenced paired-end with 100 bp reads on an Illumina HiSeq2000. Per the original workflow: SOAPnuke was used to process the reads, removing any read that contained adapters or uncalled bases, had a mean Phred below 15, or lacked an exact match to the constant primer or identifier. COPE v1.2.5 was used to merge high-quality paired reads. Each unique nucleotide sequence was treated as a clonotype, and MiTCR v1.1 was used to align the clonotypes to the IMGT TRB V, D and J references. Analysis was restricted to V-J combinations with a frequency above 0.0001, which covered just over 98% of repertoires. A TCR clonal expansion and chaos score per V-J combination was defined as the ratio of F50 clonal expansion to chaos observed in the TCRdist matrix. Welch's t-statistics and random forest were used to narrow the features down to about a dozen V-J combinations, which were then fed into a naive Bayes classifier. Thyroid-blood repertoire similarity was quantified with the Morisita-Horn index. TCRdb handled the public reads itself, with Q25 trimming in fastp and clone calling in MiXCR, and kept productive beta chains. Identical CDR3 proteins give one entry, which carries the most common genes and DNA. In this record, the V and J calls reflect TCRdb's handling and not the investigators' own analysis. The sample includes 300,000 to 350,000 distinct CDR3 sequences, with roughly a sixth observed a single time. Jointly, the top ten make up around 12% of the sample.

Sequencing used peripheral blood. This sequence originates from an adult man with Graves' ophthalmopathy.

The bases read TGTGCCAGCAGCTTGGGGGGCCTGGACACTGAAGCTTTCTTT. It codes for CASSLGGLDTEAFF. The rearranged chain carries TRBV5-8 and TRBJ1-1; tentative D gene TRBD1, with 5 bases matching. Via the germline V gene, CDR1 is SGHTS and CDR2 YDEGEE. Reading from cysteine to phenylalanine, the CDR3 counts 14 amino acids. Only CDR3 DNA is held: 42 bases, read in frame from base 1. Between the V and J ends, shortened by 0 bases and 3 bases respectively, the junction contains 9 bases.